The clone carrying this T cell receptor beta chain was counted once. Its antigen remains unidentified. Some clones are missing from TCRdb's copy, which holds only in-frame ones; the method was immunoSEQ multiplex PCR. The sample has over a million clones; 98% to 99% are singletons. The sample originates from a study of shared clonotypes between healthy human individuals. Study in general: Serving as donors were a couple of women and three men, whose ages spanned 18 to 49. General study results and limits: What naive subsets generally showed was a larger estimated richness than memory subsets showed.

Donors were healthy HIV-negative adults without recently reported acute infections or vaccinations. Splitting the CD4+ cells yielded a CD45RA+ naive subset and a CD45RA-negative memory subset. Trimming at V came to 6 bases and at J to 2 bases, leaving 11 bases not matched to a gene. CDR1 SQVTM and CDR2 ANQGSEA come from the germline V gene. CDR3 length: 16 amino acids. Sequences were obtained from naive CD4+ T cells sorted from blood. The subset: CD45RA+ positively selected. This chain links TRBV29-1 with TRBJ2-3; 10 bases align to TRBD2. This TCR was sampled from a man aged 25 to 45 in good health. CDR3 in amino acids: CSVRSGLAILTDTQYF. In DNA, the CDR3 is TGCAGCGTCCGGTCGGGACTAGCGATACTCACAGATACGCAGTATTTT.